These T cell receptor beta chains were read from a single sample in a study of human T cells and chemical hapten exposure. TCRdb reprocessed the RACE reads via MiXCR and lists one record per CDR3 protein. Of about 160,000 distinct CDR3 sequences listed, about a quarter are singletons. The sequenced sample was whole blood, obtained in connection with sensitization to the hapten diphenylcyclopropenone (DPC). The receptors were sampled from a woman between 18 and 30 years old with alopecia areata. Some clones in this sample may be carry-over from other donors' samples. CDR3s include the opening cysteine and the closing phenylalanine or tryptophan. D genes are given only for firm matches. Only part of the rows carry a size: once, few, many, or a class if the clone is expanded.

j_gene,v_gene,d_gene,abundance,CDR3nt,CDR3aa
TRBJ1-5,TRBV6-2/TRBV6-3,-,few,TGTGCCAGCAGAGAGGGGGTTCAGGATCAGCCCCAGCATTTT,CASREGVQDQPQHF
TRBJ1-2,TRBV6-5,TRBD1,once,TGTGCCACCAAAGCGGGACAGGGGGTGGGCTACACCTTC,CATKAGQGVGYTF
TRBJ2-1,TRBV4-1,-,many,TGCGCCAGCAGCCAAGGGGCCGGCGGTAATGAGCAGTTCTTC,CASSQGAGGNEQFF
TRBJ1-1,TRBV29-1,TRBD1,-,TGCAGCGTGTCCCCCGGGACAGTGAACACTGAAGCTTTCTTT,CSVSPGTVNTEAFF
TRBJ2-5,TRBV18,-,-,TGTGCCAGCTCACCGGACCCAGAAGAGACCCAGTACTTC,CASSPDPEETQYF
TRBJ1-4,TRBV11-3,-,few,TGTGCCAACCCGCTTGCGGGGAATGAAAAACTGTTTTTT,CANPLAGNEKLFF
TRBJ2-1,TRBV5-1,TRBD1,-,TGCGCCAGCAGCTTGCGGACAGGGGATAACAATGAGCAGTTCTTC,CASSLRTGDNNEQFF
TRBJ1-5,TRBV2,-,-,TGTGCCAGCAGTCGGACAGAATTGGAGCCCCAGCATTTT,CASSRTELEPQHF
TRBJ2-1,TRBV11-2,-,few,TGTGCCAGCAGCTTCTTCCCCAAGGGGCGACTACTCTACAATGAGCAGTTCTTC,CASSFFPKGRLLYNEQFF
TRBJ2-1,TRBV6-2/TRBV6-3,-,-,TGTGCCAGCAGTGCACTCCCTCTAGCTCACGGGAGCGACAATGAGCAGTTCTTC,CASSALPLAHGSDNEQFF
TRBJ1-3,TRBV5-5,-,-,TGTGCCAGCAGCCCCGAAGGGACTACTGGAAACACCATATATTTT,CASSPEGTTGNTIYF
TRBJ2-7,TRBV5-1,-,once,TGCGCCAGCAGCCTCGGACACCTAAGCTCCTACGAGCGGTACTTC,CASSLGHLSSYERYF
TRBJ1-1,TRBV7-3,-,few,TGTGCCAGCAGCACAGGATTAAACACTGAAGCTTTCTTT,CASSTGLNTEAFF
TRBJ2-7,TRBV7-9,TRBD1,-,TGTGCCAGCAGCTTAGAACCCAGGGGGCGGAACGAGCAGTACTTC,CASSLEPRGRNEQYF
TRBJ2-5,TRBV18,TRBD2,-,TGTGCCAGCTCACCCCGCGGGGGAGGCCAAGAGACCCAGTACTTC,CASSPRGGGQETQYF